These T cell receptor beta chains were read from a single sample in a study of T cells in Graves' hyperthyroidism and ophthalmopathy. Each CDR3 protein gets one entry after TCRdb re-called the multiplex PCR reads with MiXCR. Found here are around 520,000 distinct CDR3 sequences, about 24% of them singletons; the top ten hold about 11%. Sequencing was performed on blood. These receptors were taken from a woman younger than 45 with Graves' ophthalmopathy. Each CDR3 is given with its conserved first and last residue. D genes are given only for firm matches. Not every row has a clone size; where given, it reads once, few, many or a size class.

size: many; D: TRBD2; J: TRBJ2-5; V: TRBV6-4; DNA: TGTGCCAGCCTTCGCCCATCCGGGACTAGCGGGGGGGCGGACCAAGAGACCCAGTACTTC; CDR3: CASLRPSGTSGGADQETQYF
size: few; D: .; J: TRBJ2-7; V: TRBV20-1; DNA: TGCAGTGCTAGCCCGACGTGGACGGGCTACGAGCAGTACTTC; CDR3: CSASPTWTGYEQYF
size: .; D: .; J: TRBJ2-2; V: TRBV30; DNA: TGTGCCTGGAGTTTCCGGGTCGCCGGGGAGCTGTTTTTT; CDR3: CAWSFRVAGELFF
size: .; D: .; J: TRBJ1-6; V: TRBV12-3/TRBV12-4; DNA: TGTGCCAGCACCCCCAGGGCGGGTAATTCACCCCTCCACTTT; CDR3: CASTPRAGNSPLHF
size: many; D: .; J: TRBJ2-7; V: TRBV7-9; DNA: TGTGCCCTCCTGGGCGACTCCTACGAGCAGTACTTC; CDR3: CALLGDSYEQYF
size: .; D: TRBD1; J: TRBJ2-7; V: TRBV12-3/TRBV12-4; DNA: TGTGCCAGCAGTTTAGGGGACAGGGGTAATTCCTACGAGCAGTACTTC; CDR3: CASSLGDRGNSYEQYF
size: .; D: TRBD1; J: TRBJ2-7; V: TRBV9; DNA: TGTGCCAGCAGCGTAGGTGGTACAGGGGCCTACGAGCAGTACTTC; CDR3: CASSVGGTGAYEQYF
size: .; D: TRBD1; J: TRBJ1-1; V: TRBV29-1; DNA: TGCAGCGTTCCACCCGGGACAGCAAACACTGAAGCTTTCTTT; CDR3: CSVPPGTANTEAFF
size: .; D: TRBD1; J: TRBJ1-4; V: TRBV6-1; DNA: TGTGCCAGCAGTCAGACAGGGAGAAGTGAAAAACTGTTTTTT; CDR3: CASSQTGRSEKLFF
size: many; D: .; J: TRBJ2-2; V: TRBV7-9; DNA: TGTGCCAGCAGCTTACCCACAAAGGTTTTCGGGGAGCTGTTTTTT; CDR3: CASSLPTKVFGELFF
size: .; D: .; J: TRBJ2-5; V: TRBV11-2; DNA: TGTGCCAGCAGCTTAGTGATGTACATTCCGGAGACCCAGTACTTC; CDR3: CASSLVMYIPETQYF
size: .; D: .; J: TRBJ2-7; V: TRBV27; DNA: TGTGCCAGCAGTTTATCTCGACAACCTTACGAGCAGTACTTC; CDR3: CASSLSRQPYEQYF
size: many; D: .; J: TRBJ2-7; V: TRBV29-1; DNA: TGCAGCGTTGAGGGTGACAGGGACTACGGGCAGTACTTC; CDR3: CSVEGDRDYGQYF
size: .; D: TRBD1; J: TRBJ1-1; V: TRBV5-1; DNA: TGCGCCAGCAGCTTTGTGGAGCTTGCAGGGGGCACTGAAGCTTTCTTT; CDR3: CASSFVELAGGTEAFF
size: .; D: TRBD1; J: TRBJ2-7; V: TRBV30; DNA: TGTGCCGGGACGCCGGGAAACAGGGGTATTGGCCACGAGCAGTACTTC; CDR3: CAGTPGNRGIGHEQYF
size: many; D: .; J: TRBJ2-5; V: TRBV12-3/TRBV12-4; DNA: TGTGCCAGCAGTCCGATCCCGAAGACCCAGTACTTC; CDR3: CASSPIPKTQYF
size: .; D: .; J: TRBJ1-1; V: TRBV29-1; DNA: TGCAGCGTTGAGCAGGGTCTGGACACTGAAGCTTTCTTT; CDR3: CSVEQGLDTEAFF
size: .; D: .; J: TRBJ2-7; V: TRBV28; DNA: TGTGCCAGCAGTTCCACCGATATCAGGGGTTACGAGCAGTACTTC; CDR3: CASSSTDIRGYEQYF
size: .; D: .; J: TRBJ1-2; V: TRBV10-3; DNA: TGTGCCATCAGGCCGGGACAAGGGACCTCTAACTATGGCTACACCTTC; CDR3: CAIRPGQGTSNYGYTF
size: many; D: .; J: TRBJ2-7; V: TRBV29-1; DNA: TGCAGCGCCCACGATCTCCCCTACGAGCAGTACTTC; CDR3: CSAHDLPYEQYF
size: few; D: .; J: TRBJ2-7; V: TRBV12-3/TRBV12-4; DNA: TGTGCCAGCAGTTTAGCCTGGTACGAGCAGTACTTC; CDR3: CASSLAWYEQYF
size: many; D: .; J: TRBJ1-1; V: TRBV6-5; DNA: TGTGCCAGCAAAAACAGGGTGAACACTGAAGCTTTCTTT; CDR3: CASKNRVNTEAFF
size: few; D: .; J: TRBJ1-1; V: TRBV18; DNA: TGTGCCAGCTCACCACGGACAGTCTTGAACACTGAAGCTTTCTTT; CDR3: CASSPRTVLNTEAFF
size: many; D: .; J: TRBJ1-2; V: TRBV5-6; DNA: TGTGCCAGCAGGTTTTCTAACTATGGCTACACCTTC; CDR3: CASRFSNYGYTF
size: many; D: TRBD2; J: TRBJ2-7; V: TRBV6-5; DNA: TGTGCCAGCAGACCAACTAGCGTAAGCTCCTACGAGCAGTACTTC; CDR3: CASRPTSVSSYEQYF
size: .; D: .; J: TRBJ1-1; V: TRBV30; DNA: TGTGCCTGGAGGGCACTACTGACAGGCTGGAACACTGAAGCTTTCTTT; CDR3: CAWRALLTGWNTEAFF